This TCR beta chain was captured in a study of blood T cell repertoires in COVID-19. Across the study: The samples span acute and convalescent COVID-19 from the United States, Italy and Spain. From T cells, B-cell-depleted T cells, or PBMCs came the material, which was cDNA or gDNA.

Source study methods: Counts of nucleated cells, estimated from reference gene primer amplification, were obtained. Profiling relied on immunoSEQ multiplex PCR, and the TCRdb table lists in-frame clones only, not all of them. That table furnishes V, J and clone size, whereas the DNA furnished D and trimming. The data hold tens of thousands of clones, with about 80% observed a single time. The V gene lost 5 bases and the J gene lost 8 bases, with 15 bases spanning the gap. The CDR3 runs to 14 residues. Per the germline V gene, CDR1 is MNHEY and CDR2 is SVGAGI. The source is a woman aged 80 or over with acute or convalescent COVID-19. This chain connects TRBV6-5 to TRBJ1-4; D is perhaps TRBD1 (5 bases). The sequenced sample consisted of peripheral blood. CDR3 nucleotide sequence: TGTGCCAGCAGTATCAGGGTCGCCAGAGAAAAACTGTTTTTT. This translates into CASSIRVAREKLFF.